This TCR beta chain was captured by sequencing in a study of identifying expanded T cells in peripheral blood. Germline CDR1 is MGHRA and CDR2 is YSYEKL. The CDR3 totals 17 residues. Trimming took off 0 bases at V and 0 bases at J, with 12 bases between the two ends. Clones were read by immunoSEQ multiplex PCR, and TCRdb kept only the in-frame ones, dropping some. The sample has 50,000 to 65,000 clones; approximately 89% are singletons. Comments on this clone: Its antigen is not identified.

Study-wide results and limits: Approximately 1.1 clones differed between technical replicates, versus around 15 and 19 over time.

The receptor was derived from a person between 18 and 75 years old in good health. The V call is TRBV4-1, the J call TRBJ1-5; D gene ambiguous. The sample taken for sequencing was blood. The chain's CDR3 is CASSQDERSTSNQPQHF. In DNA form, the CDR3 reads TGCGCCAGCAGCCAAGATGAACGGAGCACTAGCAATCAGCCCCAGCATTTT.